The source of this T cell receptor (beta chain) is a study of blood T cell repertoires in COVID-19. Overall study: COVID-19 samples collected from the United States, Italy and Spain covered acute and convalescent phases.

Source study methods: Counts of nucleated cells, estimated from reference gene primer amplification, were obtained. Assay used: immunoSEQ multiplex PCR; TCRdb lists only in-frame clones, some missing. V and J calls and clone size are given by that table; D and trimming were obtained from the DNA. The repertoire holds fewer than 200,000 clones, with around four fifths as singletons. Sample: peripheral blood. This TCR was sampled from a man aged 35-49 years who had recovered from COVID-19.

The CDR3 protein is CASSQEKGTGYNSPLHF. CDR3 nucleotide sequence: TGCGCCAGCAGCCAAGAGAAGGGAACAGGGTATAATTCACCCCTCCACTTT. The genes are TRBV4-1 and TRBJ1-6, with D tentatively TRBD1 (6 bases). Trimming cost V 0 bases and J 4 bases, with 13 bases left between them. There are 17 residues in the CDR3. Looked up from germline, CDR1 is MGHRA and CDR2 is YSYEKL.